A selection of T cell receptor beta chains follows, all from one sample in a study of cytomegalovirus exposure and HLA in healthy donors. The assay was immunoSEQ multiplex PCR, and TCRdb's table has in-frame clones only and misses some. This sample has 110,000 to 150,000 clones, with 84% found just once. Sample: PBMCs. Every receptor here comes from a woman under 40 in good health and CMV-seronegative. The conserved cysteine and the conserved F or W are not part of the CDR3 here. Each record gives: J gene, CDR3 length, V gene, CDR3 protein.

J: TRBJ2-3
length: 13
V: TRBV15
CDR3: ATSRDLAGVNTQY

J: TRBJ1-2
length: 12
V: TRBV19
CDR3: ASRETGPWYGYT

J: TRBJ2-1
length: 14
V: TRBV25-1
CDR3: ASSGLQGSSYNEQF

J: TRBJ2-5
length: 11
V: TRBV2
CDR3: ASSTPPFETQY

J: TRBJ1-2
length: 12
V: TRBV2
CDR3: ASTYTGEDYGYT

J: TRBJ2-2
length: 14
V: TRBV7-2
CDR3: ASSLDLAAGTGELF

J: TRBJ1-3
length: 13
V: TRBV9
CDR3: ASSARPGQGNTIY

J: TRBJ2-5
length: 11
V: TRBV9
CDR3: ASSWGGAETQY

J: TRBJ1-1
length: 14
V: TRBV11-2
CDR3: ASSPGTGQGSREAF

J: TRBJ2-2
length: 14
V: TRBV19
CDR3: ASSVGTPRSTGELF

J: TRBJ2-7
length: 12
V: TRBV9
CDR3: ASSGTSASYEQY

J: TRBJ1-2
length: 13
V: TRBV2
CDR3: ASSEDSIGAYGYT

J: TRBJ1-2
length: 12
V: TRBV28
CDR3: ASSSGLMGYGYT

J: TRBJ2-5
length: 15
V: TRBV7-2
CDR3: ASSFGLAGLKQETQY

J: TRBJ1-5
length: 16
V: TRBV7-2
CDR3: ASSTRTGVLRGNQPQH

J: TRBJ2-7
length: 13
V: TRBV19
CDR3: ASSSTGGAAYEQY

J: TRBJ2-3
length: 13
V: TRBV6-1
CDR3: ASKGRAGQSDTQY

J: TRBJ1-2
length: 14
V: TRBV5-4
CDR3: ASSLGSGGVDYGYT

J: TRBJ1-2
length: 14
V: TRBV28
CDR3: ASSPRTGGLLDGYT

J: TRBJ2-7
length: 11
V: TRBV7-9
CDR3: ASSSRTGNEQY

J: TRBJ1-2
length: 15
V: TRBV4-2
CDR3: ASSRVGTGDLHGGYT

J: TRBJ1-2
length: 14
V: TRBV6-1
CDR3: ASSEAGGPTDYGYT

J: TRBJ2-3
length: 13
V: TRBV11-2
CDR3: ASSLTSGGPDTQY

J: TRBJ2-1
length: 13
V: TRBV7-9
CDR3: ASSLVRGHYNEQF

J: TRBJ2-1
length: 13
V: TRBV7-2
CDR3: ASSLDLGIYNEQF

J: TRBJ2-1
length: 12
V: TRBV2
CDR3: ASSLMTDYNEQF

J: TRBJ2-7
length: 12
V: TRBV15
CDR3: ATSRTGGAYEQY

J: TRBJ1-2
length: 15
V: TRBV7-2
CDR3: ASSLDRRDRGLRGYT

J: TRBJ2-7
length: 14
V: TRBV9
CDR3: ASSVGSGGLYYEQY

J: TRBJ2-7
length: 15
V: TRBV5-5
CDR3: ASSLAPGQGTSYEQY

J: TRBJ1-1
length: 12
V: TRBV5-6
CDR3: ASSLYTVNTEAF

J: TRBJ2-3
length: 14
V: TRBV4-2
CDR3: ASSQDLAGITDTQY

J: TRBJ2-7
length: 20
V: TRBV9
CDR3: ASSVGSRGRGTPLLLSYEQY

J: TRBJ2-7
length: 10
V: TRBV28
CDR3: ASSLSPYEQY

J: TRBJ1-3
length: 13
V: TRBV7-2
CDR3: ASSSLPVAGNTIY

J: TRBJ1-2
length: 10
V: TRBV30
CDR3: AWSTGGYGYT

J: TRBJ1-1
length: 12
V: TRBV11-2
CDR3: ASSQTGPNTEAF

J: TRBJ2-7
length: 9
V: TRBV6-5
CDR3: ASSFNYEQY

J: TRBJ2-1
length: 13
V: TRBV10-3
CDR3: AIQEGGGTYNEQF

J: TRBJ2-5
length: 13
V: TRBV7-2
CDR3: ASSKLGAGGETQY

J: TRBJ2-7
length: 13
V: TRBV11-2
CDR3: ASSLDPRGWYEQY

J: TRBJ1-6
length: 15
V: TRBV4-1
CDR3: ASSQEQGTLRNSPLH

J: TRBJ1-1
length: 11
V: TRBV27
CDR3: ASSTLTGTGAF

J: TRBJ1-1
length: 13
V: TRBV5-1
CDR3: ASSPLQGRNTEAF

J: TRBJ2-7
length: 11
V: TRBV7-7
CDR3: ASSPTGPYEQY

J: TRBJ1-5
length: 17
V: TRBV28
CDR3: ASRSSAPLDRYSNQPQH

J: TRBJ2-1
length: 11
V: TRBV27
CDR3: ASLAVTGNEQF

J: TRBJ1-4
length: 13
V: TRBV7-9
CDR3: ASSLDGHPNEKLF